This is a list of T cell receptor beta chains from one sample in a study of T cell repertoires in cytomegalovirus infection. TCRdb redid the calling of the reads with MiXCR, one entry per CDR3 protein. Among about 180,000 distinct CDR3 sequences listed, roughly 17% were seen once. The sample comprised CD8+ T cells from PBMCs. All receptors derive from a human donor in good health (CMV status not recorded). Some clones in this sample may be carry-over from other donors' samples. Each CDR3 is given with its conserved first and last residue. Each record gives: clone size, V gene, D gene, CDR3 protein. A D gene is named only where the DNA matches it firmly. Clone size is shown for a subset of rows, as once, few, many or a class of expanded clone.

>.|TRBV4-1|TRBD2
CASSQEGGGMSTDTQYF
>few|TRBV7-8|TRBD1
CASSPKPGQGSYGYTF
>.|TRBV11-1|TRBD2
CASSLRTSGGLHEQYF
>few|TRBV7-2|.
CASSLGQGFTEAFF
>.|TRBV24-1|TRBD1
CATGQGASEKLFF
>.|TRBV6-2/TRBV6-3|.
CASTPLEVTEAFF
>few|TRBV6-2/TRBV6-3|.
CASSSTGNYYGYTF
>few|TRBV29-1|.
CSVVGRRSSYEQYF
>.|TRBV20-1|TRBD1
CSATDRGGGTEAFF
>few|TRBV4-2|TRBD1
CASSQDLDRGTEAFF
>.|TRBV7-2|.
CASSLVAVYEQYF